This T cell receptor (beta chain) was profiled in a study of blood T cell repertoires in COVID-19. Study-level background: COVID-19 samples collected from the United States, Italy and Spain covered acute and convalescent phases.

The method was immunoSEQ multiplex PCR; TCRdb's version includes in-frame clones alone and lacks a portion of them. The table records 100,000 to 130,000 clones, about two thirds of them present only once. The CDR3 contains 14 residues. V gave up 0 bases and J gave up 6 bases, with 12 bases separating them. CDR1 is SGHRS and CDR2 is YFSETQ in the germline V gene. A few counts support this clone. Sequenced sample: peripheral blood. V usage is TRBV5-1 and J usage is TRBJ1-2, with D tentatively TRBD1 (5 bases). The clonotype originates from a woman in her thirties or forties with acute or convalescent COVID-19. Written as DNA, the CDR3 is TGCGCCAGCAGCTTGGCCGGGGGACTCGATGGCTACACCTTC. Encoded protein: CASSLAGGLDGYTF.